Listed here are 20 T cell receptor beta chains from one sample, sequenced in a study of blood T cells in healthy people across ages (dated by TCRdb to 2014 to 2015). Libraries were built with 5' RACE. Sequencing relied on an Illumina HiSeq 2500. A second 7 to 11 cycle PCR used a sample-barcoded 5' primer and a J-beta primer mix. TCRdb cleaned the public reads at Q25 with fastp, built clones with MiXCR and kept in-frame beta chains. CDR3 protein duplicates are merged, each entry listing the most common genes and DNA. This sample holds about 1,500,000 distinct CDR3 sequences; around two fifths were observed only once. The top ten clones comprise roughly 8.2% of the sample. Specimen: blood. These receptors all come from a woman between 18 and 30 years old in good health.

DNA for the CDR3: TGTGCCAGCAGTTTTTTGGCGGGACTCACAGATACGCAGTATTTT. Protein sequence: CASSFLAGLTDTQYF. The chain links TRBV12-3 or TRBV12-4 to TRBJ2-3; TRBD2 might be the D (6 bases). V was clipped by 3 bases and J by 2 bases, with 12 bases between them. The CDR3 has 15 amino acids.

The chain is built from TRBV27 and TRBJ2-1; TRBD1 agrees at 8 bases. The CDR3 sequence is 14 residues long. CDR1 and CDR2 from the germline V gene are MNHEY and SMNVEV (reference sequence). Losses at the gene ends were 7 bases for V and 7 bases for J; bases not matched to a gene: 9. As DNA, the CDR3 is TGTGCCAGCACCCGTACAGGGGGGAAAAATGAGCAGTTCTTC. Amino acids: CASTRTGGKNEQFF.

This chain uses TRBV10-3 with TRBJ2-5; D gene uncertain. The end of the DNA fits TRBJ2-7 better, so the J call may be wrong. CDR3 length: 12 amino acids. Germline CDR1 reads ENHRY; CDR2 reads SYGVKD. CDR3 residues: CAIRWQVYEQYF. The CDR3 DNA reads as TGTGCCATCAGGTGGCAGGTCTACGAGCAGTACTTC.

This clonotype occurred once. The chain has TRBV11-1 and TRBJ2-2, with unresolved D. There are 13 residues in the CDR3. Germline V CDR1 and CDR2: SGHAT, FQDESV (reference sequence). V was cut by 5 bases and J by 3 bases, with 7 bases left in between. In DNA form, the CDR3 reads TGTGCCAGCAGCCGCACATACACCGGGGAGCTGTTTTTT. Protein product: CASSRTYTGELFF. Complete variable domain (other parts from reference TRBV11-1 and TRBJ2-2): EAEVAQSPRYKITEKSQAVAFWCDPISGHATLYWYRQILGQGPELLVQFQDESVVDDSQLPKDRFSAERLKGVDSTLKIQPAELGDSAMYLCASSRTYTGELFFGEGSRLTVL.

This clonotype was observed a few times. The chain carries TRBV2 and TRBJ2-4; D possibly corresponds to TRBD2 (6 bases). The J call may be in error: the DNA end matches TRBJ2-7 better. The CDR3 runs 16 residues. The germline CDR1 and CDR2 sequences are SNHLY and FYNNEI. The DNA for the CDR3 is TGTGCCAGCAGACCCAACCGGGACTCGCCATTCTACGAGCAGTACTTC. It encodes CASRPNRDSPFYEQYF.

The chain employs TRBV29-1 and TRBJ2-1; tentative D call: TRBD1 (6 bases). Per germline, CDR1 SQVTM and CDR2 ANQGSEA. The CDR3 loop spans 14 amino acids. Trimming cost V 3 bases and J 10 bases, with 19 bases left between them. CDR3 residues: CSVDHREITYEQFF. The DNA for the CDR3 is TGCAGCGTTGATCACAGGGAGATAACCTACGAGCAGTTCTTC.

The chain joins TRBV14 to TRBJ2-1, with 7 positions matching TRBD1. Losses at the gene ends were 4 bases for V and 7 bases for J; bases not matched to a gene: 10. The CDR3 spans 15 residues. From germline, CDR1 is SGHDN and CDR2 FVKESK. The CDR3 loop reads CASSLYRGATNEQFF. The CDR3 nucleotides read TGTGCCAGCAGCCTTTACAGGGGAGCAACGAATGAGCAGTTCTTC.

This clonotype has a handful of counts. This chain links TRBV2 with TRBJ1-4; 8 bases match TRBD1. J gave up 8 bases and V 6 bases, and 17 bases lay outside the gene matches. This CDR3 contains 17 residues. Germline CDR1 and CDR2: SNHLY and FYNNEI. The CDR3 DNA is TGTGCCAGCAGCTGGGGACAGGTTGCCCAGGGGAAAGAAAAACTGTTTTTT. The encoded protein is CASSWGQVAQGKEKLFF.

This clonotype was seen only once. The germline gene is not matched at one end of the junction; a read error may be the cause. This chain uses TRBV3-1 with TRBJ2-1, with 7 bases lining up with TRBD2. Germline-derived CDR1 and CDR2 are LGHDT and YNNKEL (reference sequence). The CDR3 is made up of 19 amino acids. This CDR3 reads CASSQDSTWAGVFYSEQFF. CDR3 sequence (DNA): TGTGCCAGCAGCCAAGATAGCACTTGGGCGGGGGTCTTCTACAGTGAGCAGTTCTTC.

CDR3 DNA: TGTGCCAGCAGCCCAGGGGTTGGGGGCCTTAAAGAGACCCAGTACTTC. Protein: CASSPGVGGLKETQYF. The chain uses TRBV7-2 and TRBJ2-7, with D perhaps TRBD1 (6 bases). The better agreement between TRBJ2-5 and the DNA end casts doubt on the J call. Germline CDR1 SGHTA, CDR2 FQGNSA. The CDR3 contains 16 residues.

This clonotype was counted ten times or more. V and J are TRBV10-3 and TRBJ1-2; 7 bases are a match to TRBD1. J lost 2 bases, V lost 7 bases, and 4 bases had no gene match. The CDR3 covers 13 residues. Germline assignment: CDR1 ENHRY and CDR2 SYGVKD. CDR3 bases: TGTGCCATCACCGGGGACAGCAACTATGGCTACACCTTC. As protein: CAITGDSNYGYTF.

This clonotype was seen a few times. The chain uses TRBV2 and TRBJ2-3; D is undetermined. Germline loops: CDR1 SNHLY, CDR2 FYNNEI. V was pared by 9 bases and J by 4 bases, with 11 bases between. This CDR3 contains 12 residues. CDR3 in amino acids: CARRVASDTQYF. CDR3 coding DNA: TGTGCCAGACGGGTAGCCTCAGATACGCAGTATTTT. The full variable domain, completed using reference TRBV2 and TRBJ2-3, is EPEVTQTPSHQVTQMGQEVILRCVPISNHLYFYWYRQILGQKVEFLVSFYNNEISEKSEIFDDQFSVERPDGSNFTLKIRSTKLEDSAMYFCARRVASDTQYFGPGTRLTVL.

This clonotype was detected a few times. The genes are TRBV3-1 and TRBJ2-3, with D perhaps TRBD2 (7 bases). The V gene's germline CDR1 is LGHDT and CDR2 YNNKEL (reference sequence). The CDR3 has 18 residues. V lost 4 bases and J lost 3, with 23 bases in between. CDR3 protein: CASSPRGYGGRQTDTQYF. CDR3 in DNA: TGTGCCAGCAGCCCTAGGGGGTACGGCGGGAGACAGACAGATACGCAGTATTTT.

This clonotype was counted only a few times. The V gene is TRBV2, the J gene TRBJ1-2; TRBD1 is a possible D gene (5 bases). The V and J ends lost 6 bases and 5 bases respectively, with 16 bases between them. CDR1 is SNHLY, CDR2 FYNNEI, per germline. The CDR3 sequence is 14 residues long. The CDR3 DNA is TGTGCCAGCAGGGACCACCAGGGTGATTATGGCTACACCTTC. It is translated as CASRDHQGDYGYTF.

A word on this clonotype: At one boundary the junction diverges from the germline segment, which might be a read error. The chain employs TRBV6-1 and TRBJ2-7; D might be TRBD1 (5 bases). CDR1 and CDR2 (germline): MNHNS, SASEGT. The CDR3 consists of 12 residues. The CDR3 region has the DNA TGTGCCAGCAGTGAAGCAGGGGCCGAGCAGCACTTC. Residues: CASSEAGAEQHF.

The J gene is TRBJ1-1, the V gene TRBV27; D unclear. Per germline, CDR1 MNHEY and CDR2 SMNVEV (reference sequence). The CDR3 is 15 residues long. V shed 5 bases and J shed 10 bases, with 23 bases lying between them. The chain's CDR3 is CASSLGSGDRDGAFF. The CDR3 DNA reads as TGTGCCAGCAGTCTAGGATCCGGGGATCGAGACGGAGCTTTCTTT.

J is TRBJ1-1 and V is TRBV20-1; D is undetermined. Per the germline V gene, CDR1 is DFQATT and CDR2 is SNEGSKA (reference sequence). The ends were cut back, 5 bases at V and 7 bases at J, with 20 bases in the middle. This CDR3 spans 14 amino acids. CDR3 bases: TGCAGTGCTGGTAGGCAGCTATACAATGTTGAAGCTTTCTTT. It specifies CSAGRQLYNVEAFF.

This clonotype appeared once. This chain uses TRBV5-1 with TRBJ2-7; D possibly matches TRBD1 or TRBD2 (5 bases each). The germline V gene encodes CDR1 SGHRS and CDR2 YFSETQ. The V end lost 0 bases, the J end lost 0 bases, and 13 bases lay between the germline ends. This CDR3 is 16 amino acids long. The CDR3 DNA reads as TGCGCCAGCAGCTTGGCGTGGGGGACGGACTCCTACGAGCAGTACTTC. It is translated as CASSLAWGTDSYEQYF.

V is TRBV6-1 and J is TRBJ1-2, with TRBD1 as a possible D gene (6 bases). This CDR3 comprises 12 residues. CDR1 MNHNS and CDR2 SASEGT come from the germline V gene. Trimming removed 8 bases from V and 4 bases from J, with 11 bases in between. The DNA of the CDR3 is TGTGCCAGCCAAAAGGACAGCTATGGCTACACCTTC. Protein sequence: CASQKDSYGYTF.

The gene calls are TRBV15 and TRBJ1-5; D is possibly TRBD1 (5 bases). CDR3 length equals 15 residues. Germline loops: CDR1 LNHNV, CDR2 YYDKDF (reference sequence). Trimming took off 0 bases at V and 5 bases at J, with 11 bases between the two ends. The CDR3: CATSREGQGDQPQHF. CDR3 DNA: TGTGCCACCAGCAGAGAAGGTCAGGGAGATCAGCCCCAGCATTTT.